This TCR beta chain came from a study of cytomegalovirus exposure and HLA in healthy donors. Study-wide results and caveats: Later analysis associated a missense DCLRE1C variant with TCR beta V- and J-gene trimming. A later analysis showed HLA-associated TCR beta chains outstripping equally common others in clonal expansion.

With 60 Vbeta and 13 Jbeta primers, the PCR was carried out. The data were produced by immunoSEQ multiplex PCR, yet TCRdb's version contains in-frame clones alone and is incomplete. The sample yields around 270,000 clones, 80% seen once. Germline loops: CDR1 MNHEY, CDR2 SVGAGI. The CDR3 loop spans 15 amino acids. Trimming took 0 bases from V and 2 from J, leaving 10 bases between them. A word on this clone: Its antigen is not identified.

Sequencing was done on a sample of PBMCs. V gene TRBV6-5 combines with J gene TRBJ1-1; D not certain. This sequence originates from a girl under 10 years old in good health and CMV-seronegative. The CDR3 is CASSYSIEPNTEAFF. In nucleotides, the CDR3 is TGTGCCAGCAGTTACTCGATTGAGCCTAACACTGAAGCTTTCTTT.